The clone carrying this TCR beta chain was detected only once. With a J-beta primer mix and a sample-barcoded 5' primer, a second PCR ran about 6 to 11 cycles. TCRdb analysed the 5' RACE reads with MiXCR anew, one entry per CDR3 protein. Of roughly 1.4 million distinct CDR3 sequences listed, 55% to 75% are singletons. This specimen comes from a study of blood T cells in healthy people across ages. From germline, CDR1 is SGHRS and CDR2 YFSETQ. V was clipped by 4 bases and J by 3 bases; unmatched bases: 17. The CDR3 is made up of 18 amino acids. The TCR comes from a man aged 18 to 30 in good health. Specimen: blood. The chain employs TRBV5-1 and TRBJ2-7; 9 bases are a match to TRBD1. The CDR3 loop is CASSEGQGSKGPLYEQYF. In nucleotides, the CDR3 is TGCGCCAGCAGCGAGGGACAGGGTAGTAAGGGCCCCCTCTACGAGCAGTACTTC.